Below are 31 T cell receptor beta chains sequenced from a single sample in a study of cytomegalovirus exposure and HLA in healthy donors. Primers included in the PCR were 60 Vbeta and 13 Jbeta primers. TCRdb's table, derived via immunoSEQ multiplex PCR, lists solely in-frame clones and lacks some. The table lists fewer than 200,000 clones, roughly four fifths of them singletons. The specimen sequenced was PBMCs. The receptors here all came from a woman aged 30 to 39 in good health and CMV-seronegative.

The chain couples TRBV7-2 to TRBJ2-7; D perhaps matches TRBD1 (7 bases). Per germline, CDR1 SGHTA and CDR2 FQGNSA. The V end was cut by 1 base, the J end by 1 base, with 11 bases between. This CDR3 has 15 amino acids. The CDR3 region is CASSLGRGVSYEQYF. CDR3 DNA: TGTGCCAGCAGCTTAGGCAGGGGGGTTTCCTACGAGCAGTACTTC.

V and J are TRBV5-6 and TRBJ2-1, with 8 bases identical to TRBD1. J was trimmed by 0 bases and V by 6 bases; bases with no gene match: 8. CDR1 is SGHDT and CDR2 is YYEEEE in the germline V gene. This CDR3 spans 16 amino acids. In DNA, the CDR3 is TGTGCCAGCAACCAGGGGGCGCGGGGCTCCTACAATGAGCAGTTCTTC. This codes for CASNQGARGSYNEQFF.

The genes are TRBV4-3 and TRBJ2-7; maybe TRBD1 (5 bases). This CDR3 has 15 residues. From germline, CDR1 is LGHNA and CDR2 YSLEER. V lost 0 bases, J lost 6 bases, and 15 bases lay in between. The DNA for the CDR3 is TGCGCCAGCAGCCAAGAGGGCGCAGGGCAGGGCGAGCAGTACTTC. Its translation is CASSQEGAGQGEQYF.

The V and J genes are TRBV7-2 and TRBJ1-6; D perhaps matches TRBD1 (5 bases). Deletions cut 6 bases from V and 7 bases from J, with 19 bases between. This CDR3 comprises 16 residues. The V gene's germline CDR1 is SGHTA and CDR2 FQGNSA. The CDR3, as DNA: TGTGCCAGCAGTCCCCACGCGGGGACCCAGAATTCACCCCTCCACTTT. Translation: CASSPHAGTQNSPLHF.

The rearrangement uses TRBV7-2 and TRBJ2-7, with 7 positions matching TRBD2. Germline CDR1 SGHTA, CDR2 FQGNSA. The ends lost 5 bases at V and 3 bases at J; junction bases unmatched: 7. The length of the CDR3 is 14 residues. CDR3 DNA sequence: TGTGCCAGCAGCATACCGGGACTACTCTACGAGCAGTACTTC. It yields the protein CASSIPGLLYEQYF.

The V call is TRBV19, the J call TRBJ2-2; 8 positions match TRBD1. J lost 1 base, V lost 3 bases, and 1 base had no gene match. This CDR3 is built from 15 residues. Looked up from germline, CDR1 is LNHDA and CDR2 is SQIVND (reference sequence). CDR3 nucleotides: TGTGCCAGTAGTATCGGACAGGGGAACACCGGGGAGCTGTTTTTT. It encodes CASSIGQGNTGELFF.

The chain links TRBV4-2 to TRBJ2-1, with 9 positions matching TRBD2. Germline assignment: CDR1 LGHNA and CDR2 YNFKEQ. There are 14 residues in the CDR3. Trimming at V came to 5 bases and at J to 8 bases, leaving 7 bases not matched to a gene. The CDR3 sequence: CASSEGTSFYEQFF. The CDR3 region has the DNA TGTGCCAGCAGCGAAGGGACTAGCTTCTATGAGCAGTTCTTC.

The chain joins TRBV30 to TRBJ1-2; maybe TRBD1 (6 bases). The CDR3 is 10 amino acids. The V end was cut by 8 bases, the J end by 8 bases, with 12 bases between. Germline V CDR1 and CDR2: GTSNPN, SVGIG (reference sequence). The CDR3 bases are TGTGCCCTGCACAGGGAAGGCTACACCTTC. It translates to CALHREGYTF.

V gene TRBV5-4 combines with J gene TRBJ2-3, with TRBD1 matching 8 bases. Germline CDR1 reads SGHNT; CDR2 reads YYREEE (reference sequence). The trim removed 3 bases at V and 7 bases at J, leaving 7 bases unmatched. This CDR3 comprises 14 residues. The CDR3 DNA follows: TGTGCCAGCAGCTCCCCGGACAGGGAGCATACGCAGTATTTT. Protein sequence: CASSSPDREHTQYF.

This chain uses TRBV5-1 with TRBJ1-1; 9 nucleotides align to TRBD1. Germline V gives CDR1 SGHRS, CDR2 YFSETQ. Germline trimming cut 0 bases from V and 6 bases from J; bases unmatched to any gene: 15. The length of the CDR3 is 18 residues. CDR3 residues: CASSLVAKDRGYMPEAFF. The CDR3, as DNA: TGCGCCAGCAGCTTGGTAGCTAAGGACAGGGGCTATATGCCTGAAGCTTTCTTT.

This chain uses TRBV9 with TRBJ2-3; the match to TRBD2 covers 12 bases. Trimming removed 3 bases from V and 0 bases from J; junction bases left unmatched: 5. Germline loops: CDR1 SGDLS, CDR2 YYNGEE. This CDR3 has 17 amino acids. The chain's CDR3 is CASSETSGSSSTDTQYF. The CDR3 nucleotides are TGTGCCAGCAGCGAGACTAGCGGGAGTTCGAGCACAGATACGCAGTATTTT. Full variable domain (missing parts from reference TRBV9 and TRBJ2-3): DSGVTQTPKHLITATGQRVTLRCSPRSGDLSVYWYQQSLDQGLQFLIQYYNGEERAKGNILERFSAQQFPDLHSELNLSSLELGDSALYFCASSETSGSSSTDTQYFGPGTRLTVL.

The V call is TRBV7-9, the J call TRBJ2-2; weak D call: TRBD1 (5 bases). CDR3 length: 15 residues. Germline CDR1 and CDR2: SEHNR and FQNEAQ (reference sequence). Between the trimmed V and J ends, which lost 0 bases and 6 bases, there was a span of 11 bases. The DNA of the CDR3 is TGTGCCAGCAGCTTAGCTATAGGGGTTCCCGGGGAGCTGTTTTTT. Its protein is CASSLAIGVPGELFF.

The chain has TRBV19 and TRBJ2-7; D is unresolved. The CDR3 is 13 residues long. V was pared by 4 bases and J by 3 bases, with 10 bases between. Germline V gives CDR1 LNHDA, CDR2 SQIVND (reference sequence). This CDR3 is CASSTLFSYEQYF. DNA of the CDR3: TGTGCCAGTAGTACCCTCTTCAGCTACGAGCAGTACTTC.

The J gene is TRBJ2-5, the V gene TRBV30; 7 nucleotides align to TRBD2. V dropped 2 bases and J dropped 2; count of bases not matched to a gene: 2. The CDR3 spans 13 residues. Germline loops: CDR1 GTSNPN, CDR2 SVGIG (reference sequence). The CDR3 DNA sequence: TGTGCCTGGAGTCTCGGGGGGCAAGAGACCCAGTACTTC. Translation: CAWSLGGQETQYF.

The chain uses TRBV19 and TRBJ2-2, with 8 bases lining up with TRBD2. Trimming at V came to 6 bases and at J to 4 bases, leaving 13 bases not matched to a gene. Germline loops: CDR1 LNHDA, CDR2 SQIVND (reference sequence). The CDR3 consists of 17 residues. Here the CDR3 DNA reads TGTGCCAGTAGCCGAAGGAGGCTAGCGGGCTCCACCGGGGAGCTGTTTTTT. Its protein is CASSRRRLAGSTGELFF.

V and J are TRBV9 and TRBJ1-6; D gene uncertain. CDR1 is SGDLS and CDR2 is YYNGEE in the germline V gene. CDR3 length equals 13 residues. With 4 bases removed from V and 4 bases from J, the gap between germline ends came to 6 bases. The chain's CDR3 is CASSPRYNSPLHF. DNA for the CDR3: TGTGCCAGCAGCCCCAGATATAATTCACCCCTCCACTTT.

Details on this clone: Mismatch with germline at one junction end may stem from a read error. V usage is TRBV7-9 and J usage is TRBJ2-4; 9 positions match TRBD1. The CDR3 contains 16 residues. Germline CDR1 SEHNR, CDR2 FQNEAQ (reference sequence). DNA of the CDR3: TGTTCCAGCAGCTTAGCACGACAGGGGGGACAAAACATTCAGTACTTC. Protein sequence: CSSSLARQGGQNIQYF. The variable domain in full, completed from reference TRBV7-9 and TRBJ2-4, reads DTGVSQNPRHKITKRGQNVTFRCDPISEHNRLYWYRQTLGQGPEFLTYFQNEAQLEKSRLLSDRFSAERPKGSFSTLEIQRTEQGDSAMYLCSSSLARQGGQNIQYFGAGTRLSVL.

This clone has only one observation. J is TRBJ2-3 and V is TRBV7-2, with TRBD2 matching 7 bases. The germline V gene encodes CDR1 SGHTA and CDR2 FQGNSA. This CDR3 is 18 amino acids long. V lost 1 base and J lost 2; bases outside the gene matches: 12. CDR3 nucleotides: TGTGCCAGCAGCTTAGAAGGGCCGTCTAGCGGCTACACAGATACGCAGTATTTT. This translates into CASSLEGPSSGYTDTQYF.

The genes are TRBV29-1 and TRBJ2-1, with TRBD2 identical over 11 bases. V was pared by 8 bases and J by 6 bases, with 6 bases of the junction left unmatched. Germline-derived CDR1 and CDR2 are SQVTM and ANQGSEA. This CDR3 contains 13 residues. The CDR3 loop is CSFGTSGPNEQFF. CDR3 coding DNA: TGCAGCTTCGGGACTAGCGGACCCAATGAGCAGTTCTTC.

The DNA for the CDR3 is TGTGCCAGCAGCCAGACAGGGGAAAATTCACCCCTCCACTTT. Translating it yields CASSQTGENSPLHF. The chain is built from TRBV6-1 and TRBJ1-6, with 8 bases aligning to TRBD1. Trimming at V came to 6 bases and at J to 7 bases, leaving 5 bases not matched to a gene. The germline CDR1 and CDR2 sequences are MNHNS and SASEGT. This CDR3 spans 14 amino acids.

CDR3 nucleotides: TGTGCCAGCAGTGCCTATTCCGGGACAGAAAAATACGAGCAGTACTTC. Protein: CASSAYSGTEKYEQYF. The chain carries TRBV6-1 and TRBJ2-7; 7 nucleotides line up with TRBD1. The V segment lost 4 bases and the J segment 4 bases; nucleotides outside the gene matches: 13. CDR3 length: 16 residues. Looked up from germline, CDR1 is MNHNS and CDR2 is SASEGT.

V is TRBV27 and J is TRBJ1-2, with 8 nucleotides matching TRBD1. CDR3 size: 14 residues. Germline trimming cut 3 bases from V and 2 bases from J; bases unmatched to any gene: 2. Germline V lookup: CDR1 MNHEY, CDR2 SMNVEV (reference sequence). The CDR3 DNA is TGTGCCAGCAGTTTGAGACAGGGGAACTATGGCTACACCTTC. Its protein is CASSLRQGNYGYTF.

The V call is TRBV6-5, the J call TRBJ2-7, with a weak D call TRBD1 (5 bases). This CDR3 region has 14 residues. The germline V and J ends were trimmed by 0 bases and 3 bases, with 9 bases remaining between them. Germline V lookup: CDR1 MNHEY, CDR2 SVGAGI. CDR3 protein: CASSYSDIDYEQYF. CDR3 sequence (DNA): TGTGCCAGCAGTTACTCGGACATCGACTACGAGCAGTACTTC.

V is TRBV7-2 and J is TRBJ2-7; 8 bases are a match to TRBD1. The germline V gene has CDR1 SGHTA and CDR2 FQGNSA. The CDR3 sequence is 15 residues long. Trimming removed 3 bases from V and 4 bases from J; junction bases left unmatched: 8. The CDR3 bases are TGTGCCAGCAGCTTCACAGGGGGTTTCACGTACGAGCAGTACTTC. Its translation: CASSFTGGFTYEQYF.

As concerns this clone: One junction end does not reproduce the germline sequence, and a read error may be involved. The chain links TRBV5-6 to TRBJ2-4; D perhaps matches TRBD2 (6 bases). From germline, CDR1 is SGHDT and CDR2 YYEEEE. The CDR3 is 16 amino acids. This CDR3 is CASSLRELIAKNSQYF. In DNA, the CDR3 is TGTGCCAGCAGCTTGCGGGAGCTTATAGCCAAAAACAGTCAGTACTTC.

The genes are TRBV4-3 and TRBJ2-3; the D gene is possibly TRBD1 (6 bases). V was cut by 8 bases and J by 6 bases, with 24 bases left in between. The CDR3 covers 16 residues. CDR1 and CDR2 (germline): LGHNA, YSLEER. CDR3 DNA sequence: TGCGCCAGCGGAAGGTTGGGATGGGACACCACGGATACGCAGTATTTT. Protein: CASGRLGWDTTDTQYF.

The CDR3 sequence is CASTATGTGDYEQYF. DNA for the CDR3: TGTGCCAGCACCGCGACCGGGACAGGGGACTACGAGCAGTACTTC. The chain uses TRBV28 and TRBJ2-7; 10 bases match TRBD1. J gave up 3 bases and V 7 bases, and 9 bases lay outside the gene matches. Germline V CDR1 and CDR2: MDHEN, SYDVKM. The CDR3 sequence is 15 residues long.

In this sample, this clone turned up once. The chain couples TRBV18 to TRBJ1-4; TRBD1 is a possible D gene (6 bases). Trimming removed 3 bases at V and 7 bases at J, with 12 bases between. CDR3 length: 14 amino acids. Germline lookup yields CDR1 KGHSH and CDR2 LQKENI. In DNA form, the CDR3 reads TGTGCCAGCTCACCTGCAGGGGTTACTGAAAAACTGTTTTTT. Protein product: CASSPAGVTEKLFF.

The chain carries TRBV28 and TRBJ2-7; 10 nucleotides match TRBD1. The germline gives CDR1 MDHEN, CDR2 SYDVKM. Trimming cost V 7 bases and J 3 bases; bases outside gene matches: 12. This CDR3 contains 16 residues. The CDR3 region has the DNA TGTGCCAGCATTCGAGGGGACAGGGGAAAACTCTACGAGCAGTACTTC. Its translation is CASIRGDRGKLYEQYF. The complete variable domain, with remaining parts taken from reference TRBV28 and TRBJ2-7, reads DVKVTQSSRYLVKRTGEKVFLECVQDMDHENMFWYRQDPGLGLRLIYFSYDVKMKEKGDIPEGYSVSREKKERFSLILESASTNQTSMYLCASIRGDRGKLYEQYFGPGTRLTVT.

The chain couples TRBV7-9 to TRBJ2-5, with 8 bases matching TRBD1. This CDR3 spans 16 amino acids. With V trimmed by 5 bases and J by 1 base, 9 bases remained unmatched. Germline CDR1 is SEHNR and CDR2 is FQNEAQ (reference sequence). The CDR3 protein is CASSTGGSTIQETQYF. For the CDR3, the DNA is TGTGCCAGCAGCACAGGGGGGTCTACTATCCAAGAGACCCAGTACTTC.

V gene TRBV5-6 combines with J gene TRBJ2-5; 8 positions agree with TRBD1. This CDR3 is 14 amino acids long. Germline CDR1 SGHDT, CDR2 YYEEEE. Trimming at V came to 3 bases and at J to 3 bases, leaving 4 bases not matched to a gene. CDR3 in DNA: TGTGCCAGCAGCTGGGGGACAGGCAAAGAGACCCAGTACTTC. Protein product: CASSWGTGKETQYF. The complete variable domain, with remaining parts taken from reference TRBV5-6 and TRBJ2-5, reads DAGVTQSPTHLIKTRGQQVTLRCSPKSGHDTVSWYQQALGQGPQFIFQYYEEEERQRGNFPDRFSGHQFPNYSSELNVNALLLGDSALYLCASSWGTGKETQYFGPGTRLLVL.